These T cell receptor beta chains were read from a single sample in a study of blood T cell repertoires in COVID-19. TCRdb keeps only in-frame clones here, not all; method: immunoSEQ multiplex PCR. The sample has more than 110,000 clones; approximately 85% are singletons. The sequenced sample consisted of peripheral blood. These TCRs come from a man in his fifties or sixties with acute or convalescent COVID-19. The CDR3 runs from the conserved cysteine through the conserved F or W. D genes are given only for firm matches. Size is stated for part of the rows, as once, few or many counts, or as a class when the clone is expanded.

J gene | clone size | D gene | V gene | CDR3 DNA | CDR3 protein
TRBJ2-1 | NA | TRBD2 | TRBV28 | TGTGCCAGCAGGCCTAGCGGGAGAATGAATGAGCAGTTCTTC | CASRPSGRMNEQFF
TRBJ1-1 | NA | NA | TRBV10-1 | TGCGCCAGCAGTGAACCAGGGAGGGAAGCTTTCTTT | CASSEPGREAFF
TRBJ2-7 | NA | TRBD1 | TRBV5-1 | TGCGCCAGCAGCATCCGGACAGGGCGGAACGAGCAGTACTTC | CASSIRTGRNEQYF
TRBJ1-6 | NA | NA | TRBV6-5 | TGTGCCAGCAGTCGACTTCTTGCATATAATTCACCCCTCCACTTT | CASSRLLAYNSPLHF
TRBJ1-5 | NA | NA | TRBV6-5 | TGTGCCAGCAGTTACTCGGCAGCGTCCAATCAGCCCCAGCATTTT | CASSYSAASNQPQHF
TRBJ2-7 | NA | NA | TRBV11-2 | TGTGCCAGCAGCTTAGATCGGGATAGCGGCTACGAGCAGTACTTC | CASSLDRDSGYEQYF
TRBJ1-5 | few | TRBD1 | TRBV19 | TGTGCCAGTCGGGGCACAGGGGTATTCAATCAGCCCCAGCATTTT | CASRGTGVFNQPQHF
TRBJ1-5 | NA | NA | TRBV19 | TGTGCCAGTAGTAACAATGGGGCCCTACAGCCCCAGCATTTT | CASSNNGALQPQHF
TRBJ1-5 | NA | NA | TRBV5-1 | TGCGCCAGCAGCTTGGGTCCAGGGAATCAGCCCCAGCATTTT | CASSLGPGNQPQHF
TRBJ2-5 | once | NA | TRBV24-1 | TGTGCCACCAGTACAGGGGCGAACCGGGGGGAGACCCAGTACTTC | CATSTGANRGETQYF
TRBJ2-1 | NA | TRBD2 | TRBV25-1 | TGTGCCAGCAGTGCGGGGGGCTCCTACAATGAGCAGTTCTTC | CASSAGGSYNEQFF
TRBJ1-2 | NA | TRBD1 | TRBV6-5 | TGTGCCAGCAGTTACCGGACAGGGGTTGGCTACACCTTC | CASSYRTGVGYTF
TRBJ1-1 | NA | NA | TRBV6-1 | TGTGCCAGCAGTGCTACGGGGGATGGGGTGACTGAAGCTTTCTTT | CASSATGDGVTEAFF
TRBJ2-3 | NA | NA | TRBV3-1/TRBV3-2 | TGTGCCAGCTATGACTGGAGCACAGATACGCAGTATTTT | CASYDWSTDTQYF
TRBJ2-5 | once | NA | TRBV19 | TGTGCCAGTAGTATAGTAAGGGGTGAAGAGACCCAGTACTTC | CASSIVRGEETQYF
TRBJ2-4 | NA | TRBD1 | TRBV7-9 | TGTGCCAGCAGCTACGATCGAGACAGGGGGCAGGAGGGCAAAAACATTCAGTACTTC | CASSYDRDRGQEGKNIQYF
TRBJ2-1 | NA | TRBD2 | TRBV6-1 | TGTGCCAGCAGTGAAAGCGGGGGTGCCTCCTACAATGAGCAGTTCTTC | CASSESGGASYNEQFF
TRBJ2-5 | NA | TRBD2 | TRBV7-9 | TGTGCCAGCAGCTTAGGGGTTAGCGGGGGCTCTCGGGAGACCCAGTACTTC | CASSLGVSGGSRETQYF
TRBJ1-2 | NA | NA | TRBV9 | TGTGCCAGCAGCGACAACAGGGTAAACCCCTATGGCTACACCTTC | CASSDNRVNPYGYTF
TRBJ1-1 | NA | NA | TRBV7-9 | TGTGCCAGCAGCTTAGAACGATCCGGGGGACGCACTGAAGCTTTCTTT | CASSLERSGGRTEAFF